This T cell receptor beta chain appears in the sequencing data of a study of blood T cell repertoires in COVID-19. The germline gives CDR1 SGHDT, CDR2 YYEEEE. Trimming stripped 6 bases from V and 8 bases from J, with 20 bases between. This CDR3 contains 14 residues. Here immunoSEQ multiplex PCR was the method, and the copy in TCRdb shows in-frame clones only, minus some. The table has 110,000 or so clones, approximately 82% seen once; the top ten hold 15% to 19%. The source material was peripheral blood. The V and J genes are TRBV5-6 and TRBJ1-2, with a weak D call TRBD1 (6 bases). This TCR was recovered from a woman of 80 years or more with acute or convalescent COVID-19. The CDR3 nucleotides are TGTGCCAGCACCCCGGGGGGAGGGGGATTCGGCTACACCTTC. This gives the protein CASTPGGGGFGYTF.